This T cell receptor beta chain appears in the sequencing data of a study of blood T cell repertoires in COVID-19. On the study more broadly: COVID-19 samples, acute and convalescent, were from the United States, Italy and Spain. PBMCs, B-cell-depleted T cells, or T cells provided the cDNA or gDNA that made up the material.

Germline CDR1 is SGHDT and CDR2 is YYEEEE. Deletions cut 4 bases from V and 0 bases from J, with 11 bases between. The CDR3 length is 15 residues. Study processing details: By means of reference gene primer amplification, nucleated cell counts were estimated. The assay was immunoSEQ multiplex PCR, and TCRdb's table has in-frame clones only and misses some. V, J and clone size are taken as reported in that table, and D and trimming were inferred from the DNA itself. The sample carries approximately 30,000 clones, around 73% recorded once. V is TRBV5-6 and J is TRBJ1-3, with unresolved D. The receptor comes from a woman aged 60-70 years with acute or convalescent COVID-19. The sample was peripheral blood. The CDR3 coding sequence is TGTGCCAGCAGCCTTTTCGGTGACTCTGGAAACACCATATATTTT. Encoded protein: CASSLFGDSGNTIYF.